Each of the 26 T cell receptor beta chains below was sequenced from the same sample in a study of lymphopenia after photon versus proton radiotherapy. Repertoires were generated with immunoSEQ multiplex PCR, while TCRdb's copy carries only in-frame clones and drops some. Among 89,000 or so clones, around four fifths were seen once, and the ten largest hold 1.2% to 1.5%. Sequencing used peripheral blood, obtained from a patient treated with proton-based radiotherapy. The receptors were sampled from a man in his 60s with pancreatic cancer.

V and J are TRBV27 and TRBJ2-7; the match to TRBD2 covers 8 bases. The CDR3 runs to 15 residues. Trimming cost V 6 bases and J 2 bases; bases outside gene matches: 9. Germline CDR1 MNHEY, CDR2 SMNVEV (reference sequence). The CDR3 DNA is TGTGCCAGCAGCCCCAGCGGGAGCCATACCTACGAGCAGTACTTC. This translates into CASSPSGSHTYEQYF.

This chain uses TRBV11-2 with TRBJ1-3, with D unclear. CDR1 SGHAT and CDR2 FQNNGV come from the germline V gene. The V end was cut by 2 bases, the J end by 0 bases, with 20 bases between. The CDR3 has 19 residues. The CDR3 nucleotides are TGTGCCAGCAGCTTAACTCCAGGATTGGGATCCCCCTCTGGAAACACCATATATTTT. It codes for CASSLTPGLGSPSGNTIYF.

The V call is TRBV27, the J call TRBJ1-2; D remains ambiguous. The CDR3 covers 15 residues. Per germline, CDR1 MNHEY and CDR2 SMNVEV (reference sequence). Trimming took 1 base from V and 4 from J, leaving 13 bases between them. This chain's CDR3 is CASSLWAGGGYGYTF. In DNA, the CDR3 is TGTGCCAGCAGTTTATGGGCAGGAGGTGGCTATGGCTACACCTTC.

The chain employs TRBV18 and TRBJ1-1; no reliable D call. There are 12 residues in the CDR3. V was clipped by 8 bases and J by 0 bases, with 7 bases between them. Germline values: CDR1 KGHSH, CDR2 LQKENI. This CDR3 is CASKGMNTEAFF. The CDR3, as DNA: TGTGCCAGCAAGGGTATGAACACTGAAGCTTTCTTT.

The chain recombines TRBV5-4 with TRBJ2-1; 14 nucleotides align to TRBD2. CDR1 is SGHNT, CDR2 YYREEE, per germline (reference sequence). J gave up 12 bases and V 2 bases, and 10 bases lay outside the gene matches. The CDR3 has 16 amino acids. CDR3 coding DNA: TGTGCCAGCAGCTTAGGCTCGGGACTAGCGGGAGAAGTGCAGTTCTTC. Encoded protein: CASSLGSGLAGEVQFF.

The gene calls are TRBV19 and TRBJ2-1; 9 positions agree with TRBD2. Germline trimming cut 7 bases from V and 4 bases from J; bases unmatched to any gene: 5. Germline-derived CDR1 and CDR2 are LNHDA and SQIVND (reference sequence). The CDR3 runs 14 residues. CDR3 coding DNA: TGTGCCAGTACCCCGGGACTAGCTTACAATGAGCAGTTCTTC. This gives the protein CASTPGLAYNEQFF.

The chain carries TRBV30 and TRBJ1-5, with 8 nucleotides matching TRBD1. The J segment lost 4 bases and the V segment lost 0 bases, leaving 8 bases of the junction unmatched. Germline loops: CDR1 GTSNPN, CDR2 SVGIG (reference sequence). CDR3 length: 16 residues. DNA for the CDR3: TGTGCCTGGAGTGTAGGTCCGAGACAGGGGAATCAGCCCCAGCATTTT. This translates into CAWSVGPRQGNQPQHF.

This chain links TRBV5-1 with TRBJ2-5, with D perhaps TRBD1 (5 bases). In germline, CDR1 is SGHRS, CDR2 YFSETQ. The CDR3 extends over 15 amino acids. Trimming took 4 bases from V and 1 from J, leaving 14 bases between them. The CDR3 DNA reads TGCGCCAGCAGCCTTGATACAGGCTTCCAAGAGACCCAGTACTTC. Residues: CASSLDTGFQETQYF.

The sample holds one count of this clone. This chain joins TRBV9 and TRBJ2-3, with 10 bases aligning to TRBD2. J was trimmed by 6 bases and V by 4 bases; bases with no gene match: 17. Germline CDR1 reads SGDLS; CDR2 reads YYNGEE. This CDR3 is built from 18 residues. CDR3: CASSRSGFLAGVTDTQYF. DNA for the CDR3: TGTGCCAGCAGCCGTTCCGGCTTTCTAGCGGGAGTAACGGATACGCAGTATTTT.

The V gene is TRBV9, the J gene TRBJ2-5; a possible D gene is TRBD1 (5 bases). The assigned J gene may be wrong: the sequence end matches TRBJ2-7 better. CDR1 and CDR2 (germline): SGDLS, YYNGEE. The CDR3 spans 14 residues. The CDR3 spells CASSVGIGDYEQYF. The CDR3 DNA follows: TGTGCCAGCAGCGTAGGAATAGGGGACTACGAGCAGTACTTC.

CDR3 bases: TGCGCCAGCAGCTTGGAACCGACAGGGTCTGGGCAGCCCCAGCATTTT. This codes for CASSLEPTGSGQPQHF. The chain joins TRBV5-1 to TRBJ1-5, with TRBD1 matching 7 bases. J was trimmed by 7 bases and V by 0 bases; bases with no gene match: 10. The CDR3 is made up of 16 amino acids. Germline V gene data show CDR1 as SGHRS and CDR2 as YFSETQ.

The rearrangement joins TRBV2 to TRBJ1-5; D ambiguous. Trimming took 5 bases from V and 3 from J, leaving 8 bases between them. CDR1 and CDR2 (germline): SNHLY, FYNNEI. The CDR3 has 13 residues. This chain's CDR3 is CASSLEANQPQHF. In DNA, the CDR3 is TGTGCCAGCAGTCTTGAAGCCAATCAGCCCCAGCATTTT. The complete variable domain, with remaining parts taken from reference TRBV2 and TRBJ1-5, reads EPEVTQTPSHQVTQMGQEVILRCVPISNHLYFYWYRQILGQKVEFLVSFYNNEISEKSEIFDDQFSVERPDGSNFTLKIRSTKLEDSAMYFCASSLEANQPQHFGDGTRLSIL.

The chain uses TRBV6-1 and TRBJ2-5; 7 bases align to TRBD2. There are 13 residues in the CDR3. After removal of 6 bases from V and 4 bases from J, the junction contained 5 bases not matched to a gene. Germline assignment: CDR1 MNHNS and CDR2 SASEGT. CDR3 nucleotides: TGTGCCAGCAGAACTAGCGACGGAGAGACCCAGTACTTC. Protein: CASRTSDGETQYF.

The rearrangement joins TRBV2 to TRBJ2-3, with D perhaps TRBD1 (6 bases). Per the germline V gene, CDR1 is SNHLY and CDR2 is FYNNEI. This CDR3 has 13 residues. Trimming cost V 8 bases and J 4 bases, with 13 bases left between them. The chain's CDR3 is CASSGADADTQYF. The CDR3 nucleotides read TGTGCCAGCTCAGGGGCAGACGCAGATACGCAGTATTTT.

V gene TRBV19 combines with J gene TRBJ2-7; D is undetermined. Germline V lookup: CDR1 LNHDA, CDR2 SQIVND (reference sequence). The CDR3 is made up of 16 amino acids. V shed 5 bases and J shed 2 bases, with 19 bases lying between them. The CDR3 protein is CASSLTLSVGTYEQYF. The CDR3 nucleotides are TGTGCCAGTAGTCTCACTTTATCGGTGGGAACCTACGAGCAGTACTTC.

The chain carries TRBV28 and TRBJ2-3; TRBD2 matches 10 bases. The CDR3 is made up of 14 amino acids. Trimming removed 5 bases from V and 3 bases from J; junction bases left unmatched: 2. Germline V gives CDR1 MDHEN, CDR2 SYDVKM. The CDR3 reads CASSPGLATDTQYF. CDR3 nucleotides: TGTGCCAGCAGTCCGGGACTAGCGACAGATACGCAGTATTTT.

The CDR3 loop reads CASSLATSGRLTGTGELFF. Written as DNA, the CDR3 is TGCGCCAGCAGCTTGGCCACTAGCGGGAGGCTGACAGGAACCGGGGAGCTGTTTTTT. The chain carries TRBV5-1 and TRBJ2-2; the match to TRBD2 covers 12 bases. The germline V gene encodes CDR1 SGHRS and CDR2 YFSETQ. The CDR3 is 19 amino acids. The V gene end was trimmed by 0 bases and the J gene end by 5 bases; junction bases not matched to a gene: 11.

The chain couples TRBV5-1 to TRBJ2-5, with D possibly matching TRBD2 (6 bases). The V end lost 4 bases, the J end lost 0 bases, and 13 bases lay between the germline ends. CDR1 and CDR2 (germline): SGHRS, YFSETQ. The CDR3 covers 15 residues. In DNA, the CDR3 is TGCGCCAGCAGCCTGGGGATAGCGGACCAAGAGACCCAGTACTTC. Translated, it gives CASSLGIADQETQYF.

This clone was detected only a few times. V gene TRBV19 combines with J gene TRBJ1-5; the D gene is possibly TRBD1 (6 bases). Germline V lookup: CDR1 LNHDA, CDR2 SQIVND (reference sequence). V dropped 7 bases and J dropped 4 bases, with 14 bases sitting between them. The CDR3 has 14 residues. The CDR3: CASTPRGINQPQHF. CDR3 DNA: TGTGCCAGTACCCCGAGGGGGATAAATCAGCCCCAGCATTTT.

The gene calls are TRBV29-1 and TRBJ2-3; 7 bases are a match to TRBD2. CDR3 length: 14 amino acids. Germline V lookup: CDR1 SQVTM, CDR2 ANQGSEA. V lost 8 bases and J lost 4; bases outside the gene matches: 12. The CDR3 coding sequence is TGCAGCCTTCGGCGGGAGAGGAAAGCAGATACGCAGTATTTT. Its protein is CSLRRERKADTQYF.

V usage is TRBV10-2 and J usage is TRBJ2-4; either TRBD1 or TRBD2 may supply D (5 bases each). This CDR3 has 12 amino acids. V lost 8 bases and J 8 bases, leaving 13 bases between the germline ends. CDR1 and CDR2 (germline): WSHSY, SAAADI. CDR3 residues: CASRDAAYIQYF. The CDR3 nucleotides read TGCGCCAGCCGGGACGCCGCTTACATTCAGTACTTC.

The genes are TRBV6-1 and TRBJ2-1, with 7 bases that match TRBD2. Looked up from germline, CDR1 is MNHNS and CDR2 is SASEGT. The CDR3 spans 15 residues. The V and J ends lost 4 bases and 4 bases, in that order; junction bases with no gene match: 7. The DNA of the CDR3 is TGTGCCAGCAGTGCCGCTAGCGGCTATTACAATGAGCAGTTCTTC. This codes for CASSAASGYYNEQFF.

The chain recombines TRBV30 with TRBJ1-5; D possibly corresponds to TRBD1 (5 bases). V lost 0 bases and J 0 bases, leaving 24 bases between the germline ends. The CDR3 runs to 20 residues. Germline lookup yields CDR1 GTSNPN and CDR2 SVGIG (reference sequence). As DNA, the CDR3 is TGTGCCTGGAGTGTACAGGTAAACGCGGCAGGGCCGTTTAGCAATCAGCCCCAGCATTTT. Translated: CAWSVQVNAAGPFSNQPQHF.

V gene TRBV18 combines with J gene TRBJ1-5; D is uncertain. This CDR3 contains 13 residues. CDR1 is KGHSH and CDR2 is LQKENI in the germline V gene. Trimming took 6 bases from V and 7 from J, leaving 13 bases between them. The CDR3 sequence is CASSQGLGQPQHF. The CDR3 bases are TGTGCCAGCTCCCAAGGGCTGGGGCAGCCCCAGCATTTT.

This clone has more than one count but fewer than ten. V is TRBV4-1 and J is TRBJ2-2; possible D gene TRBD1, 6 bases. Between the trimmed V and J ends, which lost 0 bases and 2 bases, there was a span of 16 bases. In germline, CDR1 is MGHRA, CDR2 YSYEKL. CDR3 length equals 18 residues. The CDR3 loop is CASSQEPPGATNTGELFF. CDR3 DNA: TGCGCCAGCAGCCAAGAACCCCCAGGGGCAACCAACACCGGGGAGCTGTTTTTT.

The CDR3 bases are TGCGCCAGCAGCAAGGAGGGGATCGAGCAGTACTTC. As protein: CASSKEGIEQYF. V and J are TRBV5-1 and TRBJ2-7; D possibly corresponds to TRBD2 (6 bases). Deletions cut 4 bases from V and 6 bases from J, with 11 bases between. Germline CDR1 and CDR2: SGHRS and YFSETQ. CDR3 length equals 12 residues.